Following are 20 T cell receptor beta chains from one sample sequenced in a study of OX40 agonist ivuxolimab in advanced cancers. The method was the immunoSEQ multiplex PCR assay. Imported from immuneACCESS, the table was reduced by TCRdb to in-frame sequences with V and J called. These copies leave out some clones; in studies compared against another copy, an unresolved V gene accounts for under half, and the cause of the remainder is not known. In all, the sample holds roughly 100,000 clones, and roughly 87% of those were seen once. The biggest ten clones account for about 1.6% of the sample. The sequencing here drew on CD4+ or CD8+ T cells sorted from blood, taken in a trial of the OX40 agonist ivuxolimab. The receptor source for this set is an adult with an advanced solid tumor such as melanoma, head and neck, liver or kidney cancer.

The rearrangement joins TRBV5-1 to TRBJ2-1, with D perhaps TRBD1 or TRBD2 (5 bases each). Germline V gene sequence: CDR1 SGHRS, CDR2 YFSETQ. CDR3 length equals 16 residues. The germline V and J ends were trimmed by 4 bases and 4 bases, with 18 bases remaining between them. CDR3 protein: CASSTSGAAVYNEQFF. The DNA for the CDR3 is TGCGCCAGCAGCACATCCGGGGCGGCGGTATACAATGAGCAGTTCTTC.

This clone was seen more than once but under ten times. The chain joins TRBV21-1 to TRBJ2-6. TRBV21-1 is a pseudogene locus. This CDR3 is built from 15 residues. CDR3 loop: CASINSSSGANVLTF. The CDR3 region has the DNA TGTGCCAGCATCAACAGCAGCTCTGGGGCCAACGTCCTGACTTTC.

V and J are TRBV11-3 and TRBJ2-3; TRBD2 aligns across 11 bases. The trim removed 4 bases at V and 2 bases at J, leaving 8 bases unmatched. Germline V gives CDR1 SGHNT, CDR2 YENEEA. CDR3 length equals 17 residues. Here the CDR3 reads CASSSGRLAGFTDTQYF. For the CDR3, the DNA is TGTGCCAGCAGCTCCGGAAGACTAGCGGGATTCACAGATACGCAGTATTTT.

The chain joins TRBV5-1 to TRBJ2-1; D assignment may be TRBD1 or TRBD2 (5 bases each). Looked up from germline, CDR1 is SGHRS and CDR2 is YFSETQ. The CDR3 has 16 residues. V was trimmed by 4 bases and J by 8 bases, leaving 22 bases between them. The CDR3 here is CASSNWGRRQADEQFF. As DNA, the CDR3 is TGCGCCAGCAGCAACTGGGGACGGCGGCAGGCGGATGAGCAGTTCTTC. Supplemented by reference TRBV5-1 and TRBJ2-1, the full variable domain reads KAGVTQTPRYLIKTRGQQVTLSCSPISGHRSVSWYQQTPGQGLQFLFEYFSETQRNKGNFPGRFSGRQFSNSRSEMNVSTLELGDSALYLCASSNWGRRQADEQFFGPGTRLTVL.

The V and J genes are TRBV5-1 and TRBJ1-1; maybe TRBD1 (6 bases). Looked up from germline, CDR1 is SGHRS and CDR2 is YFSETQ. V was shortened by 4 bases and J by 1 base, with 11 bases between the two germline ends. The CDR3 has 14 residues. CDR3 in DNA: TGCGCCAGCAGCGAGACAGGACAGAACACTGAAGCTTTCTTT. This codes for CASSETGQNTEAFF.

The chain carries TRBV5-6 and TRBJ2-2; D might be TRBD2 (5 bases). Trimming shortened V by 0 bases and J by 5 bases, and 8 bases separated the two germline ends. This CDR3 is built from 14 residues. CDR1 is SGHDT, CDR2 YYEEEE, per germline. The CDR3 sequence is CASSLGSETGELFF. CDR3 coding DNA: TGTGCCAGCAGCTTGGGTAGCGAGACCGGGGAGCTGTTTTTT. The entire variable domain, with the rest obtained from reference TRBV5-6 and TRBJ2-2, is as follows: DAGVTQSPTHLIKTRGQQVTLRCSPKSGHDTVSWYQQALGQGPQFIFQYYEEEERQRGNFPDRFSGHQFPNYSSELNVNALLLGDSALYLCASSLGSETGELFFGEGSRLTVL.

The CDR3 DNA is TGTGCCAGCAGCCAAGCCTTGGGACTAGCGGGACAACCGACCTACGAGCAGTACTTC. Amino acids: CASSQALGLAGQPTYEQYF. This rearrangement joins TRBV14 to TRBJ2-7, with 13 positions matching TRBD2. CDR1 is SGHDN, CDR2 FVKESK, per germline. With 1 base clipped from V and 2 bases from J, the junction kept 11 bases outside the gene matches. The CDR3 consists of 19 residues.

The gene calls are TRBV19 and TRBJ2-7; 11 positions match TRBD1. The CDR3 is made up of 15 amino acids. V lost 6 bases and J lost 5; bases outside the gene matches: 9. CDR1 LNHDA and CDR2 SQIVND come from the germline V gene (reference sequence). CDR3 DNA: TGTGCCAGTAGCACGCGGACAGGGGGCTTGGACGAGCAGTACTTC. This codes for CASSTRTGGLDEQYF.

The chain joins TRBV18 to TRBJ1-1, with D unclear. The CDR3 is 15 amino acids. V lost 3 bases, J lost 1 base, and 12 bases lay in between. In germline, CDR1 is KGHSH, CDR2 LQKENI. Here the CDR3 reads CASSPQDLRNTEAFF. CDR3 sequence (DNA): TGTGCCAGCTCACCCCAGGACTTGAGGAACACTGAAGCTTTCTTT.

The V gene is TRBV9, the J gene TRBJ2-1; maybe TRBD2 (6 bases). Per germline, CDR1 SGDLS and CDR2 YYNGEE. Between the trimmed V and J ends, which lost 4 bases and 0 bases, there was a span of 20 bases. The CDR3 contains 18 residues. Here the CDR3 DNA reads TGTGCCAGCAGCCCAAACCCTCGGGGGTCCCTCTCCTACAATGAGCAGTTCTTC. Its protein product is CASSPNPRGSLSYNEQFF.

V gene TRBV10-2 combines with J gene TRBJ2-5; 14 bases match TRBD2. The CDR3 covers 15 residues. Germline V lookup: CDR1 WSHSY, CDR2 SAAADI. V lost 4 bases, J lost 4 bases, and 2 bases stayed unmatched. CDR3: CASSGLAGGGETQYF. Written as DNA, the CDR3 is TGCGCCAGCAGTGGACTAGCGGGAGGGGGAGAGACCCAGTACTTC.

DNA for the CDR3: TGCGCCAGCAGCTTGGAAGGGACTGTGGGAGAAAAACTGTTTTTT. It is translated as CASSLEGTVGEKLFF. The chain is built from TRBV5-1 and TRBJ1-4, with a possible D match to TRBD1 (5 bases). The CDR3 runs 15 residues. V was cut by 0 bases and J by 8 bases, with 14 bases left in between. Germline V gene data show CDR1 as SGHRS and CDR2 as YFSETQ.

The chain couples TRBV7-9 to TRBJ2-1; maybe TRBD1 (6 bases). There are 15 residues in the CDR3. CDR1 SEHNR and CDR2 FQNEAQ come from the germline V gene (reference sequence). V lost 1 base and J lost 0, with 7 bases in between. The CDR3 coding sequence is TGTGCCAGCAGCTTAGAAGGGGGCTCCTACAATGAGCAGTTCTTC. Translated, it gives CASSLEGGSYNEQFF. Based on the CDR3 plus reference TRBV7-9 and TRBJ2-1, the full variable domain is DTGVSQNPRHKITKRGQNVTFRCDPISEHNRLYWYRQTLGQGPEFLTYFQNEAQLEKSRLLSDRFSAERPKGSFSTLEIQRTEQGDSAMYLCASSLEGGSYNEQFFGPGTRLTVL.

This chain connects TRBV10-3 to TRBJ2-1; weak D call: TRBD2 (6 bases). Deletions cut 6 bases from V and 8 bases from J, with 23 bases between. This CDR3 has 16 amino acids. Germline-derived CDR1 and CDR2 are ENHRY and SYGVKD. The CDR3 loop is CAISARGLPTPDEQFF. CDR3 nucleotide sequence: TGTGCCATCAGCGCCCGGGGACTTCCTACCCCTGATGAGCAGTTCTTC.

This clone was seen once. The rearrangement uses TRBV11-3 and TRBJ2-7; 12 bases line up with TRBD1. The CDR3 runs to 14 residues. Germline CDR1 reads SGHNT; CDR2 reads YENEEA. Trimming took 5 bases from V and 6 from J; bases not matched to a gene: 5. DNA for the CDR3: TGTGCCAGCAGCCGGGACAGGGGGCCAGGCGAGCAGTACTTC. It codes for CASSRDRGPGEQYF.

The genes are TRBV7-9 and TRBJ2-7, with a possible D match to TRBD1 (6 bases). The CDR3 contains 14 residues. With 1 base removed from V and 2 bases from J, the gap between germline ends came to 9 bases. Germline-derived CDR1 and CDR2 are SEHNR and FQNEAQ (reference sequence). The CDR3, as DNA: TGTGCCAGCAGCTTAGGCGGACAGACCTACGAGCAGTACTTC. This sequence encodes CASSLGGQTYEQYF.

The chain carries TRBV7-2 and TRBJ2-1; a possible D gene is TRBD2 (6 bases). CDR1 is SGHTA and CDR2 is FQGNSA in the germline V gene. V was cut by 2 bases and J by 8 bases, with 10 bases left in between. The CDR3 is 13 residues long. The CDR3 bases are TGTGCCAGCAGCTTAATAGCGGCCGATGAGCAGTTCTTC. Translated: CASSLIAADEQFF.

This sequence joins TRBV19 and TRBJ2-7, with D unclear. Germline assignment: CDR1 LNHDA and CDR2 SQIVND (reference sequence). The CDR3 sequence is 12 residues long. V was cut by 3 bases and J by 6 bases, with 9 bases left in between. CDR3 sequence: CASSMPSAEQYF. CDR3 DNA: TGTGCCAGTAGTATGCCGTCGGCCGAGCAGTACTTC.

This chain connects TRBV10-3 to TRBJ2-7; 8 bases align to TRBD2. Trimming removed 9 bases from V and 6 bases from J; junction bases left unmatched: 22. Germline CDR1 is ENHRY and CDR2 is SYGVKD. The CDR3 covers 17 residues. CDR3 residues: CAIRGSRHPVSGSEQYF. The CDR3 DNA reads TGTGCCATACGGGGAAGTCGACATCCGGTGAGCGGGAGCGAGCAGTACTTC.

The rearrangement joins TRBV6-5 to TRBJ2-3; D is ambiguous. Germline assignment: CDR1 MNHEY and CDR2 SVGAGI. The V gene lost 10 bases and the J gene lost 1 base, with 9 bases spanning the gap. CDR3 length: 12 amino acids. The CDR3 is CATKDRTDTQYF. The CDR3, as DNA: TGTGCCACCAAAGACCGCACAGATACGCAGTATTTT.